This TCR beta chain was profiled in a study of control samples from healthy donors and cancer patients. Germline V gives CDR1 SGHTA, CDR2 FQGNSA. The CDR3 runs to 15 residues. Trimming shortened V by 4 bases and J by 0 bases, and 10 bases separated the two germline ends. Here immunoSEQ multiplex PCR was the method, and the copy in TCRdb shows in-frame clones only, minus some. The sample contains around 190,000 clones, over 85% of which appear only once. This receptor was taken from a man aged 25-45 years in good health. This chain links TRBV7-2 with TRBJ2-4; D is perhaps TRBD2 (6 bases). The sequenced sample was blood. The CDR3 DNA is TGTGCCAGCAGCTCCGGGGGACTAGCCAAAAACATTCAGTACTTC. Translated: CASSSGGLAKNIQYF.